These 8 T cell receptor beta chains originate from one sample sequenced in a study of early T cells in non-severe SARS-CoV-2 infection. TCRdb fed the 5' RACE reads into MiXCR, producing one record per CDR3 protein. The sample shows about 89,000 distinct CDR3 sequences, 16% of them seen only once. The sample consisted of whole blood, taken at baseline. The receptors stem from an adult who was a healthcare worker with PCR-confirmed SARS-CoV-2 infection or an uninfected control (not recorded which).

This clonotype was picked up a small number of times. The chain is built from TRBV3-1 and TRBJ2-7, with 13 nucleotides matching TRBD2. The trim removed 9 bases at V and 5 bases at J, leaving 7 bases unmatched. The V gene's germline CDR1 is LGHDT and CDR2 YNNKEL (reference sequence). This CDR3 has 14 residues. The CDR3 reads CASRTSGSSHEQYF. CDR3 bases: TGTGCCAGTCGGACTAGCGGGAGTTCCCACGAGCAGTACTTC.

This clonotype has just a few counts. The chain recombines TRBV7-2 with TRBJ2-7; 8 bases are a match to TRBD2. Unmatched junction bases numbered 3, after V lost 5 bases and J lost 0 bases. The CDR3 is made up of 14 amino acids. Germline V gives CDR1 SGHTA, CDR2 FQGNSA. The CDR3 spells CASSPSGLSYEQYF. DNA of the CDR3: TGTGCCAGCAGCCCTAGCGGGCTCTCCTACGAGCAGTACTTC.

The chain employs TRBV5-1 and TRBJ2-2, with 9 bases identical to TRBD1. The CDR3 runs 16 residues. Germline V gene lookup returns CDR1 SGHRS and CDR2 YFSETQ. After removal of 6 bases from V and 5 bases from J, the junction contained 11 bases not matched to a gene. CDR3 in amino acids: CASTPPGTGWTGELFF. The CDR3 coding sequence is TGCGCCAGCACGCCCCCCGGGACAGGGTGGACCGGGGAGCTGTTTTTT.

The chain uses TRBV6-5 and TRBJ2-7, with TRBD2 identical over 10 bases. V shed 5 bases, J shed 1 base, and the junction held 11 bases outside the gene matches. Germline V CDR1 and CDR2: MNHEY, SVGAGI. The CDR3 loop spans 17 amino acids. The CDR3 bases are TGTGCCAGCAGTACCAGAATAGCGGGAGGCCCTTCCTACGAGCAGTACTTC. It yields the protein CASSTRIAGGPSYEQYF.

This clonotype has only a few counts. The chain recombines TRBV15 with TRBJ1-1; the D is unclear. V shed 1 base and J shed 5 bases, with 11 bases lying between them. The CDR3 contains 14 residues. Germline values: CDR1 LNHNV, CDR2 YYDKDF (reference sequence). The CDR3 region is CATSRGGMGTEAFF. Here the CDR3 DNA reads TGTGCCACCAGCAGAGGGGGAATGGGGACTGAAGCTTTCTTT.

J is TRBJ2-3 and V is TRBV7-2; D is perhaps TRBD1 or TRBD2 (6 bases each). Germline CDR1 reads SGHTA; CDR2 reads FQGNSA. CDR3 size: 14 residues. Between the trimmed V and J ends, which lost 1 base and 7 bases, there was a span of 12 bases. CDR3 region: CASSLGGTTNTQYF. CDR3 nucleotide sequence: TGTGCCAGCAGCTTAGGCGGGACAACCAATACGCAGTATTTT. Full variable domain (remainder filled in from reference TRBV7-2 and TRBJ2-3): GAGVSQSPSNKVTEKGKDVELRCDPISGHTALYWYRQSLGQGLEFLIYFQGNSAPDKSGLPSDRFSAERTGGSVSTLTIQRTQQEDSAVYLCASSLGGTTNTQYFGPGTRLTVL.

This chain uses TRBV28 with TRBJ1-4; D is undetermined. The CDR3 length is 14 residues. Per germline, CDR1 MDHEN and CDR2 SYDVKM. Trimming took 5 bases from V and 7 from J, leaving 14 bases between them. CDR3 coding DNA: TGTGCCAGCAGTCCCGGAGAGGGTGGTGAAAAACTGTTTTTT. Its protein is CASSPGEGGEKLFF.

This chain joins TRBV12-3 or TRBV12-4 and TRBJ1-1, with D possibly being TRBD1 (5 bases). This CDR3 has 14 amino acids. V lost 3 bases to trimming and J lost 11 bases, with 19 bases between them. This CDR3 is CASSLGTPPSRAFF. The CDR3 DNA reads as TGTGCCAGCAGTTTGGGGACTCCCCCATCGCGGGCTTTCTTT.